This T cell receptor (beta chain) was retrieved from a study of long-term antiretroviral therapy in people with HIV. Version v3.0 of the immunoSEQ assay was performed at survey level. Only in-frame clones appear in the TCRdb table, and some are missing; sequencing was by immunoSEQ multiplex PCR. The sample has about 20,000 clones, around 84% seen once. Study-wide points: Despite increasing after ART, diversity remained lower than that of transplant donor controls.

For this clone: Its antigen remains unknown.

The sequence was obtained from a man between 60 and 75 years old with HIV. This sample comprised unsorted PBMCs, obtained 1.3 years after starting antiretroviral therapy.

The CDR3 DNA follows: TGTGCCAGCAGTTTAATGCCCGATTTAGGGGGGGCCCCCTACGAGCAGTACTTC. This sequence encodes CASSLMPDLGGAPYEQYF. The V and J genes are TRBV27 and TRBJ2-7, with a tentative D call TRBD2 (7 bases). This CDR3 comprises 18 residues. The ends were cut back, 2 bases at V and 2 bases at J, with 22 bases in the middle. Germline CDR1 reads MNHEY; CDR2 reads SMNVEV (reference sequence).